This T cell receptor beta chain originates from a study of blood T cell repertoires in COVID-19 (dated by TCRdb to the early 2020s). About the study as a whole: Samples covering the acute and convalescent phases of COVID-19 were provided by collaborators in the United States, Italy and Spain. The material from the prospective study consisted of cDNA or gDNA derived from T cells, B-cell-depleted T cells, or PBMCs. The dataset comprised deeply sampled blood TCRbeta repertoires from subjects exposed to, actively infected with, or recovered from COVID-19. The repertoires were made available in a free public database intended to serve as a resource for research on the immune response to SARS-CoV-2. Samples came from the ongoing ImmuneRACE study (first 160 participants) plus 1,254 subjects from 6 global collaborators. Nearly every sample came with metadata listing a de-identified subject ID, COVID-19 status, age in years and sex. Where available, HLA class I and class II types were taken from metadata supplied by the sample provider and were not determined by assay-based typing.

TCRbeta CDR3 regions were amplified from genomic DNA using the immunoSEQ Assay, a bias-controlled multiplex PCR. On the study's bioinformatics: Nucleated cell counts per sample were estimated from amplification of reference gene primers within the assay. To quantify the absolute abundance of each unique TCRbeta CDR3 rearrangement, sequence reads were collapsed and filtered. For each sample, productive Simpson clonality was calculated as the square root of Simpson's diversity index over productive rearrangements. TCRdb obtained this table from immuneACCESS and retained in-frame rearrangements with V and J assigned. These tables miss some clones; where compared with another copy, unresolved V genes account for less than half of the shortfall, and the remainder is unexplained. V and J calls plus clone size are reproduced from that table; the DNA served to infer D and trimming. The sample table contains roughly 41,000 clones; only one count was recorded for around four fifths of them. The ten largest clones take up 4.8% of the sample.

Points on this clone: Which antigen it targets is not known. No base quality information exists; no much larger clone differs at one position.

Overall study outcomes, separate from this receptor: Clinical and demographic metadata were provided uncurated, with the amount varying by source and participant.

CDR1 is given as LGHDT and CDR2 as YNNKEL, both from the germline V gene (reference sequence). From the cysteine through the phenylalanine, the CDR3 covers 15 amino acids. Only CDR3 DNA is held: 45 bases, read in frame from base 1. The trim is 5 bases for V and 2 bases for J, with a gap of 15 bases between the germline ends. Collaborating institutions collected whole blood in K2EDTA tubes following their own protocols. Collaborator samples were shipped for TCRbeta analysis as frozen whole blood, isolated PBMCs, or DNA extracted from either sample type. The clonotype was recovered from a middle-aged man with active COVID-19. Recombination connected TRBV3-1 (or the pseudogene TRBV3-2) to TRBJ2-5; the D gene is possibly TRBD2, with 5 bases matching. Sequences were obtained from peripheral blood. The bases are TGTGCCAGCAGCTTAACAAGAAGGAGGCAAGAGACCCAGTACTTC. It codes for CASSLTRRRQETQYF.